This T cell receptor (beta chain) was captured by sequencing in a study of blood T cells in healthy people across ages. This CDR3 has 18 amino acids. Trimming stripped 4 bases from V and 3 bases from J, with 24 bases between. Germline CDR1 MGHRA, CDR2 YSYEKL. The second PCR ran about 6 to 12 cycles with a sample-barcoded 5' primer and J-beta primers. TCRdb processed the 5' RACE reads anew with MiXCR; each CDR3 protein has one entry. The data show roughly 1,500,000 distinct CDR3 sequences, about 31% seen once. There are a few counts of this clonotype. Isolation of PBMCs gave at least 6 million cells per sample.

The genes are TRBV4-1 and TRBJ2-5, with D perhaps matching TRBD1 (6 bases). The source of this sequence is a woman between 25 and 40 years old in good health. Input material: blood. The CDR3 sequence is CASSPHLSGTPVEETQYF. Here the CDR3 DNA reads TGCGCCAGCAGCCCCCACTTATCCGGGACACCGGTTGAAGAGACCCAGTACTTC.